The clone carrying this TCR beta chain turned up a few times. What it binds is not known. This record belongs to a study of blood T cells in healthy people across ages. About the research overall: Through template switching, about one barcoded beta molecule was captured per two T cells, as measured in model experiments. Study-wide findings and caveats: Older individuals had lower TCR beta diversity per million T cells (the decline was roughly linear).

Together with a sample-barcoded 5' primer, a J-beta primer mix was included in a second PCR lasting roughly 6 to 12 cycles. MiXCR, applied by TCRdb to the 5' RACE reads, yields one record per CDR3 protein. This table holds approximately 1.5 million distinct CDR3 sequences, 42% found once. V was trimmed by 4 bases and J by 9 bases, leaving 14 bases between them. CDR3 size: 13 residues. CDR1 and CDR2 (germline): SGHRS, YFSETQ. The sequence was obtained from a woman aged 18-29 years in good health. Sequenced sample: blood. The chain uses TRBV5-1 and TRBJ1-5; TRBD1 might be the D (6 bases). The CDR3 spells CASSRDTSGPQHF. The CDR3 DNA reads TGCGCCAGCAGCAGGGACACCTCGGGGCCCCAGCATTTT.